This T cell receptor (beta chain) was profiled in a study of tumor and adjacent non-tumor tissue in lung cancer. This sample's RNA came from whole unsorted tissue. A remark on this clonotype: A read error may explain this, as a much larger clone is one base away.

Germline CDR1 reads MDHEN; CDR2 reads SYDVKM. The CDR3 sequence is 15 residues long. A modified ARM-PCR protocol with three rounds of nested PCR amplified TCRbeta. TCRdb itself ran the multiplex PCR reads through MiXCR, one entry per CDR3 protein. The sample gives tens of thousands of distinct CDR3 sequences, roughly 56% of which show up once; 20% is in the top ten. The chain combines TRBV28 with TRBJ2-5; TRBD1 matches at 7 bases. The clonotype was recovered from a man in his fifties with non-small cell lung cancer. The sample taken for sequencing was lung tumor tissue. The CDR3 is CASSSAGQVQETRYF. Here the CDR3 DNA reads TGTGCCAGCAGTTCGGCCGGACAGGTTCAAGAGACCCGGTACTTC.